These 9 T cell receptor beta chains were sequenced from one sample in a study of blood T cell repertoires in COVID-19. The assay was immunoSEQ multiplex PCR, and TCRdb's table has in-frame clones only and misses some. The sample has some 35,000 clones; approximately 80% are singletons. Sample: peripheral blood. These receptors came from a man older than 75 with acute or convalescent COVID-19.

The chain links TRBV5-1 to TRBJ1-1; 9 nucleotides line up with TRBD1. This CDR3 comprises 16 residues. J gave up 2 bases and V 1 base, and 6 bases lay outside the gene matches. Germline values: CDR1 SGHRS, CDR2 YFSETQ. The CDR3 loop reads CASSLSGTGINTEAFF. The CDR3 DNA is TGCGCCAGCAGCTTGTCCGGGACAGGGATCAACACTGAAGCTTTCTTT.

A few counts support this clone. The chain uses TRBV3-1 (or the pseudogene TRBV3-2) and TRBJ1-6, with D unclear. The ends were cut back, 4 bases at V and 9 bases at J, with 13 bases in the middle. This CDR3 is built from 14 residues. Looked up from germline, CDR1 is LGHDT and CDR2 is YNNKEL (reference sequence). DNA for the CDR3: TGTGCCAGCAGCCTGACCAGGCAGGCTTCACCCCTCCACTTT. Translating gives CASSLTRQASPLHF.

The chain has TRBV5-6 and TRBJ2-3; a weak D match, TRBD2 (6 bases). CDR3 length equals 14 residues. The V gene lost 0 bases and the J gene lost 8 bases, with 13 bases spanning the gap. The germline CDR1 and CDR2 sequences are SGHDT and YYEEEE. CDR3 sequence (DNA): TGTGCCAGCAGCTTGGTAGTCGGGGGAGGTACGCAGTATTTT. Translating gives CASSLVVGGGTQYF. Together with reference TRBV5-6 and TRBJ2-3, the CDR3 gives the full variable domain: DAGVTQSPTHLIKTRGQQVTLRCSPKSGHDTVSWYQQALGQGPQFIFQYYEEEERQRGNFPDRFSGHQFPNYSSELNVNALLLGDSALYLCASSLVVGGGTQYFGPGTRLTVL.

This clone occurred once. The junction departs from the called germline gene at one end, perhaps through a read error. The V gene is TRBV6-5, the J gene TRBJ2-1, with TRBD1 matching over 9 bases. In germline, CDR1 is MNHEY, CDR2 SVGAGI. The CDR3 consists of 15 residues. CDR3 sequence (DNA): TGTACCAGCAGCTCCGGGACAGGGTTTCGATATGAGCAGTTCTTC. Translation gives CTSSSGTGFRYEQFF.

The chain combines TRBV7-2 with TRBJ2-5; maybe TRBD2 (5 bases). With 3 bases removed from V and 3 bases from J, the gap between germline ends came to 11 bases. CDR1 is SGHTA and CDR2 is FQGNSA in the germline V gene. CDR3 length equals 14 residues. The CDR3: CASSFRGGKETQYF. The CDR3 DNA sequence: TGTGCCAGCAGCTTCCGAGGAGGTAAAGAGACCCAGTACTTC.

This clone was detected only a few times. The chain carries TRBV3-1 (or the pseudogene TRBV3-2) and TRBJ2-7, with D perhaps TRBD1 (6 bases). CDR1 is LGHDT, CDR2 YNNKEL, per germline (reference sequence). The CDR3 is made up of 16 amino acids. V gave up 1 base and J gave up 2 bases, with 15 bases separating them. In nucleotides, the CDR3 is TGTGCCAGCAGCCAAGTAAGGACAGTCCTAACCTACGAGCAGTACTTC. As protein: CASSQVRTVLTYEQYF.

The chain links TRBV6-1 to TRBJ2-2, with D maybe TRBD2 (7 bases). Germline-derived CDR1 and CDR2 are MNHNS and SASEGT. Trimming pared 3 bases from V and 3 bases from J, leaving 11 bases between. The CDR3 has 15 amino acids. The CDR3 region is CASSDRGAYTGELFF. The DNA for the CDR3 is TGTGCCAGCAGTGATCGGGGGGCCTACACCGGGGAGCTGTTTTTT.

This sequence joins TRBV6-5 and TRBJ1-4; 7 positions agree with TRBD1. This CDR3 spans 15 amino acids. V dropped 5 bases and J dropped 1; count of bases not matched to a gene: 4. The germline gives CDR1 MNHEY, CDR2 SVGAGI. The DNA for the CDR3 is TGTGCCAGCAGTAATAGACAGGGAACTAATGAAAAACTGTTTTTT. It specifies CASSNRQGTNEKLFF.

J is TRBJ1-1 and V is TRBV2, with D perhaps TRBD1 (5 bases). CDR3 length: 15 residues. The ends were cut back, 5 bases at V and 6 bases at J, with 19 bases in the middle. Germline-derived CDR1 and CDR2 are SNHLY and FYNNEI. In DNA, the CDR3 is TGTGCCAGCAGTCCAGAAACCCTGGGGCGATCTGAAGCTTTCTTT. Translated: CASSPETLGRSEAFF. Full variable domain (remainder filled in from reference TRBV2 and TRBJ1-1): EPEVTQTPSHQVTQMGQEVILRCVPISNHLYFYWYRQILGQKVEFLVSFYNNEISEKSEIFDDQFSVERPDGSNFTLKIRSTKLEDSAMYFCASSPETLGRSEAFFGQGTRLTVV.